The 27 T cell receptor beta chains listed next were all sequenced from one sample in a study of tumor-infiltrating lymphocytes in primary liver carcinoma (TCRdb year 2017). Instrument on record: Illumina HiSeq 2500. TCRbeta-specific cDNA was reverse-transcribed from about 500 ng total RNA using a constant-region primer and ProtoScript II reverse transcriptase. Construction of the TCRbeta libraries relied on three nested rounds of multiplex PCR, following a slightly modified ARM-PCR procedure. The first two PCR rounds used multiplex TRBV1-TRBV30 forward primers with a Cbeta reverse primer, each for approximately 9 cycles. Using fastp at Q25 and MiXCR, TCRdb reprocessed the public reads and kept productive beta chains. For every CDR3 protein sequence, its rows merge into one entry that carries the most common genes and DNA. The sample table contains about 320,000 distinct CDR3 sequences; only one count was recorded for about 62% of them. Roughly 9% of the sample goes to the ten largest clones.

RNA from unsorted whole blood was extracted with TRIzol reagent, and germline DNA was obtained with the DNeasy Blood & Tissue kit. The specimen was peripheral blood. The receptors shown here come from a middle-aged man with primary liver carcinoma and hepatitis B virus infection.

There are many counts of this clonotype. In nucleotides, the CDR3 is TGTGCCAGCAGACGGGACACAGATACGCAGTATTTT. Translated: CASRRDTDTQYF. The J gene is TRBJ2-3, the V gene TRBV11-2; a weak D match, TRBD2 (5 bases). Germline CDR1 and CDR2: SGHAT and FQNNGV. Trimming pared 6 bases from V and 2 bases from J, leaving 6 bases between. CDR3 length: 12 amino acids.

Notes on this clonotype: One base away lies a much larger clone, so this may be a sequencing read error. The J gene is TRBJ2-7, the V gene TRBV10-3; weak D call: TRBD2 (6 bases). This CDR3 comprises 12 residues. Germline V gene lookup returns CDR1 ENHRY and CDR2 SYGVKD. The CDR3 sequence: CAIGGRTYKQYF. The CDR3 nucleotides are TGTGCCATAGGAGGGAGGACCTACAAGCAGTACTTC.

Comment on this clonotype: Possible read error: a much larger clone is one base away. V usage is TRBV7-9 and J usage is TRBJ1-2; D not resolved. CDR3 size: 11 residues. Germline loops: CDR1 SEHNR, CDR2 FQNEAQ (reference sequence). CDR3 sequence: CASSPNYDYTF. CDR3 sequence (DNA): TGTGCCAGCAGCCCCAACTATGACTACACCTTC.

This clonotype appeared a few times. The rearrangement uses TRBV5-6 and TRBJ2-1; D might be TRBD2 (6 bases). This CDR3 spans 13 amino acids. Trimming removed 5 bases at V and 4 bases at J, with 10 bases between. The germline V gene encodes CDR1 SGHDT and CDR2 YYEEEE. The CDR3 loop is CASRTGAYNEQFF. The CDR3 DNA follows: TGTGCCAGCAGAACGGGAGCATACAATGAGCAGTTCTTC.

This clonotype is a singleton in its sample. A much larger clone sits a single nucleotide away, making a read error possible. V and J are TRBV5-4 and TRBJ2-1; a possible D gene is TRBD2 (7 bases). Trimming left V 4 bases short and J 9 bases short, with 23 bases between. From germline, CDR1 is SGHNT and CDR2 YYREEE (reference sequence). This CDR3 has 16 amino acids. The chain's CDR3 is CASSPNAGEGGGEQFF. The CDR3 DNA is TGTGCCAGCAGCCCCAATGCGGGAGAAGGGGGGGGTGAGCAGTTCTTC.

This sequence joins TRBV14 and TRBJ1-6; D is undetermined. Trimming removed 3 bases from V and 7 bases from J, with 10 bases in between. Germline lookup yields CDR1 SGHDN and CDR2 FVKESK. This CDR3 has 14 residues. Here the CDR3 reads CASSHSGGNSPLHF. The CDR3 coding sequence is TGTGCCAGCAGCCATTCGGGTGGCAATTCACCCCTCCACTTT.

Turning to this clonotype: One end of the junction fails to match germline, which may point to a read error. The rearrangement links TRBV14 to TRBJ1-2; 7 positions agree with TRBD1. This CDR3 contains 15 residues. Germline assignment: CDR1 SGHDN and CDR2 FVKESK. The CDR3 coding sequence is TGTGCCAACAGCCGAGCGACAGGGAGGACGGGTGGCTACACCTTC. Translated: CANSRATGRTGGYTF.

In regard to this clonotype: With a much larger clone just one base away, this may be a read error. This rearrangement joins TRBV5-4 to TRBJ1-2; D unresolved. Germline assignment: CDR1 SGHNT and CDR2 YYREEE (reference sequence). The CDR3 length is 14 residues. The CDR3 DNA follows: TGTGCCAGCAGCGGTGCAAGGGATACCTATGGCTACAGCTTC. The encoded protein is CASSGARDTYGYSF.

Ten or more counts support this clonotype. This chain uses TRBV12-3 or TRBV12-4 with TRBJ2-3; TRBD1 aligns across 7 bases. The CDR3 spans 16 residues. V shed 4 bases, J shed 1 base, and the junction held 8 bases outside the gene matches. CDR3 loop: CASSSLQGKGTDTQYF. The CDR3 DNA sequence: TGTGCCAGCAGTTCCCTACAGGGGAAGGGCACAGATACGCAGTATTTT.

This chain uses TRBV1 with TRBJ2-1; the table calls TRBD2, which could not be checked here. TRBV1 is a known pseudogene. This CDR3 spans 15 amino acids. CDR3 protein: CTSSHKRTQNNEQFF. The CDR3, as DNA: TGCACCAGCAGCCATAAGAGGACCCAAAACAATGAGCAGTTCTTC.

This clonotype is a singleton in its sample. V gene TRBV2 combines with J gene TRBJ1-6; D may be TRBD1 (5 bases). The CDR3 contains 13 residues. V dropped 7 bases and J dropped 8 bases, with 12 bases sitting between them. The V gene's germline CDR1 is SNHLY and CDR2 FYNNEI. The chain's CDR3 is CASKVGGDSPLHF. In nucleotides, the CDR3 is TGTGCCAGCAAGGTGGGGGGTGATTCACCCCTCCACTTT. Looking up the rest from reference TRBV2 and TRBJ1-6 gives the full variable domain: EPEVTQTPSHQVTQMGQEVILRCVPISNHLYFYWYRQILGQKVEFLVSFYNNEISEKSEIFDDQFSVERPDGSNFTLKIRSTKLEDSAMYFCASKVGGDSPLHFGNGTRLTVT.

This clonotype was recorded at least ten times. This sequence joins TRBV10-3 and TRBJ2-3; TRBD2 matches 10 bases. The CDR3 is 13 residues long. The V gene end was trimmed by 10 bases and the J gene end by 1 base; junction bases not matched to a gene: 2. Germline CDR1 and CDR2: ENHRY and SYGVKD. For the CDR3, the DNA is TGTGCCACAGGGACTAGCGGCACAGATACGCAGTATTTT. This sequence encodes CATGTSGTDTQYF.

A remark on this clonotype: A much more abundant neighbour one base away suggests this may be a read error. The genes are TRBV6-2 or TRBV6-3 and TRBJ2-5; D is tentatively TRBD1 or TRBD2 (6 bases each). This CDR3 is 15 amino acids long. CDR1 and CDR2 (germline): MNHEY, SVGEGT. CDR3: CTSRAGHLGEETQYF. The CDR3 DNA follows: TGTACCAGCAGGGCGGGACACCTAGGAGAAGAGACCCAGTACTTC.

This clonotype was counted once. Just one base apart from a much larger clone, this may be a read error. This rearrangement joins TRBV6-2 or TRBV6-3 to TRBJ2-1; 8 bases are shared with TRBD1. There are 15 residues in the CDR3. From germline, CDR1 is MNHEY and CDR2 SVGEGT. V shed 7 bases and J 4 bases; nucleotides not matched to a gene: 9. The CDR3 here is CASTVQGAPYNEQFF. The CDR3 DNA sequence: TGTGCCAGCACCGTCCAGGGGGCGCCTTACAATGAGCAGTTCTTC.

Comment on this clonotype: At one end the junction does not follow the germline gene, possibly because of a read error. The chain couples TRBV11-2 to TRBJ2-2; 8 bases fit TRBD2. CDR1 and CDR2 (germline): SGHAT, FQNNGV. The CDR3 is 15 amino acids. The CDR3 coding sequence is TGTGACAGCAGCATAACTAGCGGGAACACCGGGGAGCTGTTTTTT. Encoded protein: CDSSITSGNTGELFF. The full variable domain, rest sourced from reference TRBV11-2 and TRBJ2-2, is EAGVAQSPRYKIIEKRQSVAFWCNPISGHATLYWYQQILGQGPKLLIQFQNNGVVDDSQLPKDRFSAERLKGVDSTLKIQPAKLEDSAVYLCDSSITSGNTGELFFGEGSRLTVL.

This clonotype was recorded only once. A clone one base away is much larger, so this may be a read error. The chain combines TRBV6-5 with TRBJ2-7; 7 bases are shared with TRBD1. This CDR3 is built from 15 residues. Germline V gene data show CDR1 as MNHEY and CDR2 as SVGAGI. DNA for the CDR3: TGTGCCAGCAGTCACTCATTCGGGACAGCCTACGAGCAGTACTTC. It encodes CASSHSFGTAYEQYF.

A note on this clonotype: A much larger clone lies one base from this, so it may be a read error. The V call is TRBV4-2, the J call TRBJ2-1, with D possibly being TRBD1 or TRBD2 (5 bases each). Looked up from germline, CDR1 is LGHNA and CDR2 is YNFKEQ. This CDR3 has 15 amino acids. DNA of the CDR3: TGTGCCAGCAGCCAAGGAAGGGGACCCATGAATGAGAAGTTCTTC. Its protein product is CASSQGRGPMNEKFF.

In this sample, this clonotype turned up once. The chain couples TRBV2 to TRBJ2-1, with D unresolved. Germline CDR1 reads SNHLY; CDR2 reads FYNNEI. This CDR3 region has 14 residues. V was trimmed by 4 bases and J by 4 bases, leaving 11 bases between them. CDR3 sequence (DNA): TGTGCCAGCAGTGTAGAAGCCGGGTACAATGAGCAGTTCTTC. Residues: CASSVEAGYNEQFF.

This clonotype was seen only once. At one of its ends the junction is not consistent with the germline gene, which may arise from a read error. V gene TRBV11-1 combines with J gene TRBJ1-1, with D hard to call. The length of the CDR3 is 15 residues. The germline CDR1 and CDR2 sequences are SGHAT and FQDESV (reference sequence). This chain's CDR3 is CDSNSDTIGSTEAFF. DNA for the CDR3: TGTGACAGCAACTCCGACACCATTGGGTCCACTGAAGCTTTCTTT.

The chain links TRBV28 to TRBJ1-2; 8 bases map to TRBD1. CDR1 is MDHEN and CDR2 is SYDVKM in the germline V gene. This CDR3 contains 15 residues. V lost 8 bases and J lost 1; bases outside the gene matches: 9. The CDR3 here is CASHPTTGGNYGYTF. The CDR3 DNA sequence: TGTGCCAGCCATCCCACTACAGGGGGTAACTATGGCTACACCTTC.

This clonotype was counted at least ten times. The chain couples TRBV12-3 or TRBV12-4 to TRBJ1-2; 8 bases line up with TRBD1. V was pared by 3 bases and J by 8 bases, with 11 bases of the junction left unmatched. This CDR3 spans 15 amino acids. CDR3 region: CASSFDTTGGRGYTF. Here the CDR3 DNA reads TGTGCCAGCAGTTTCGACACTACAGGGGGACGCGGCTACACCTTC.

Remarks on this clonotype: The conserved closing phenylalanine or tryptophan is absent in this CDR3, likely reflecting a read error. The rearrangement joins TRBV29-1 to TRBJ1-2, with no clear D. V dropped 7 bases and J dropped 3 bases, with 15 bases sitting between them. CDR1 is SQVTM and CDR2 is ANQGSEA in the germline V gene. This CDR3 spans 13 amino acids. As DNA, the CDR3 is TGCAGCGACCTGGATGGCGAACACTATGGCTACACCCTC. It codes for CSDLDGEHYGYTL.

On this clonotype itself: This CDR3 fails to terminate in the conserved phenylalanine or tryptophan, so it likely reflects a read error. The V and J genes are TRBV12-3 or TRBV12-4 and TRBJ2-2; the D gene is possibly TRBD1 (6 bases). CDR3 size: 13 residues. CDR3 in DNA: TGTGTCAGCAGTTCGAACAGGGCCGGGGAGCTGTTTTTG. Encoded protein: CVSSSNRAGELFL.

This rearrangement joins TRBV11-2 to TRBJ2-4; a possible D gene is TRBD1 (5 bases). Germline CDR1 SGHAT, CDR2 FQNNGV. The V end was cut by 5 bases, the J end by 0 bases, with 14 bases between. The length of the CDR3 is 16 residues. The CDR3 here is CASSPNPQGAKNIQYF. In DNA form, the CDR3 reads TGTGCCAGCAGCCCCAACCCGCAGGGAGCCAAAAACATTCAGTACTTC.

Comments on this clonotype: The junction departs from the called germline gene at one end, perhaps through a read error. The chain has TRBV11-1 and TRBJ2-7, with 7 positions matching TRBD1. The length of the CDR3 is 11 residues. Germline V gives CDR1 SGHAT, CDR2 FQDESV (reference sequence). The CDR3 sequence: CVSKGAYEQYF. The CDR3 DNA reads TGTGTCAGCAAGGGGGCCTATGAGCAGTACTTC.

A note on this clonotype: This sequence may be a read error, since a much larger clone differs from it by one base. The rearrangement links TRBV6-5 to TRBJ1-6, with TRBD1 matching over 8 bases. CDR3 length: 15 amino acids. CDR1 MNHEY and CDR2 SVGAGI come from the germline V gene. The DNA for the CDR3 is TGTGCCAGCTGTTACTGGACAGGGTCTAATTCACCCCTCCACTTT. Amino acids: CASCYWTGSNSPLHF.

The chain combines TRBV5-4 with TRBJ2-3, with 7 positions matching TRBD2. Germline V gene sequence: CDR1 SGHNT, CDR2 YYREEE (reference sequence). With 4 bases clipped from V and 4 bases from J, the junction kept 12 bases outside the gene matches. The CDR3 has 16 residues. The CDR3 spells CASSPTGSGNSDTQYF. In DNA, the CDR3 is TGTGCCAGCAGCCCTACGGGGAGCGGGAACTCAGATACGCAGTATTTT. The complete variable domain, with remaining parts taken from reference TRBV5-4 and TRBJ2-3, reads ETGVTQSPTHLIKTRGQQVTLRCSSQSGHNTVSWYQQALGQGPQFIFQYYREEENGRGNFPPRFSGLQFPNYSSELNVNALELDDSALYLCASSPTGSGNSDTQYFGPGTRLTVL.